Shown below are 7 T cell receptor beta chains from a single sample sequenced in a study of T cell responses to AZD1222 COVID-19 vaccine. The data were produced by immunoSEQ multiplex PCR, yet TCRdb's version contains in-frame clones alone and is incomplete. In the table there are about 100,000 clones, about 87% of which are singletons. The source material was peripheral blood, sampled on day 0 of AZD1222 vaccination. These receptors all come from an adult in good health.

The rearrangement links TRBV9 to TRBJ1-2; D not certain. This CDR3 region has 15 residues. Germline CDR1 reads SGDLS; CDR2 reads YYNGEE. V shed 4 bases and J shed 5 bases, with 18 bases lying between them. Here the CDR3 reads CASSYPPSGEYGYTF. As DNA, the CDR3 is TGTGCCAGCAGCTACCCGCCTTCCGGGGAATATGGCTACACCTTC.

The chain recombines TRBV6-5 with TRBJ2-1; D is unresolved. The germline V and J ends were trimmed by 0 bases and 6 bases, with 12 bases remaining between them. Germline CDR1 reads MNHEY; CDR2 reads SVGAGI. The CDR3 covers 15 residues. This CDR3 is CASSYSGLVRNEQFF. CDR3 nucleotide sequence: TGTGCCAGCAGTTACTCGGGTCTAGTTCGCAATGAGCAGTTCTTC.

The J gene is TRBJ1-3, the V gene TRBV7-8; D unresolved. Germline CDR1 and CDR2: SGHVS and FQNEAQ. V shed 3 bases and J shed 0 bases, with 9 bases lying between them. CDR3 length: 15 amino acids. CDR3 coding DNA: TGTGCCAGCAGCTTGGTTTTGAGCTCTGGAAACACCATATATTTT. Protein: CASSLVLSSGNTIYF.

The CDR3 protein is CASSLALEETQYF. CDR3 bases: TGTGCCAGCAGTTTAGCCCTGGAGGAGACCCAGTACTTC. The chain couples TRBV12-3 or TRBV12-4 to TRBJ2-5, with D unresolved. This CDR3 comprises 13 residues. V was trimmed by 0 bases and J by 5 bases, leaving 7 bases between them.

As to this clone: A junction end diverges from the germline sequence, so it may reflect a read error. The rearrangement links TRBV7-3 to TRBJ2-6; D may match TRBD1 or TRBD2 (5 bases each). This CDR3 is built from 17 residues. From germline, CDR1 is SGHTA and CDR2 FQGTGA. CDR3 loop: CASSLTRDRFGANVLTF. DNA of the CDR3: TGTGCCAGCAGTTTAACCCGGGACCGATTCGGGGCCAACGTCCTGACTTTC.

V gene TRBV12-5 combines with J gene TRBJ2-7; D not certain. V lost 2 bases to trimming and J lost 5 bases, with 7 bases between them. The CDR3 spans 12 residues. CDR1 and CDR2 from the germline V gene are LGHNT and FRNRAP. In DNA form, the CDR3 reads TGTGCTAGTGGTTTGTCTGTCCACGAGCAGTACTTC. The encoded protein is CASGLSVHEQYF.

V gene TRBV6-5 combines with J gene TRBJ1-4; a possible D gene is TRBD1 (6 bases). There are 15 residues in the CDR3. From germline, CDR1 is MNHEY and CDR2 SVGAGI. V shed 6 bases and J shed 4 bases, with 15 bases lying between them. This CDR3 reads CASRATGRGNEKLFF. In DNA form, the CDR3 reads TGTGCCAGCAGAGCTACAGGGCGGGGTAATGAAAAACTGTTTTTT.